The next 11 T cell receptor beta chains were all read from a single sample in a study of blood T cell repertoires in COVID-19. Measured with immunoSEQ multiplex PCR; TCRdb has only the in-frame clones, and not every one. Seen here are over 200,000 clones, approximately 90% observed once, and the top ten hold 1.2%. Source material: PBMCs or T cells enriched from blood (not recorded which). The source is a young man who had recovered from COVID-19.

The V call is TRBV5-4, the J call TRBJ1-1; 7 nucleotides match TRBD1. Germline V gene data show CDR1 as SGHNT and CDR2 as YYREEE (reference sequence). The CDR3 is 14 amino acids. J lost 0 bases, V lost 4 bases, and 3 bases had no gene match. The CDR3 region has the DNA TGTGCCAGCAGCAAACAGGGGATGAACACTGAAGCTTTCTTT. This gives the protein CASSKQGMNTEAFF.

A few counts support this clone. The genes are TRBV4-3 and TRBJ2-1, with D perhaps TRBD1 (6 bases). Germline V gene sequence: CDR1 LGHNA, CDR2 YSLEER. The CDR3 loop spans 17 amino acids. The germline V and J ends were trimmed by 0 bases and 3 bases, with 15 bases remaining between them. The CDR3 region is CASSQEGHQESYNEQFF. CDR3 DNA sequence: TGCGCCAGCAGCCAAGAGGGACATCAAGAGAGCTACAATGAGCAGTTCTTC.

The rearrangement uses TRBV6-2 or TRBV6-3 and TRBJ2-7; D gene uncertain. In germline, CDR1 is MNHEY, CDR2 SVGEGT. The CDR3 is made up of 15 amino acids. V was clipped by 0 bases and J by 5 bases, with 14 bases between them. The CDR3 DNA is TGTGCCAGCAGTTACTCCACGTCGAGAAATCACGAGCAGTACTTC. Its translation: CASSYSTSRNHEQYF.

V is TRBV30 and J is TRBJ1-5; 7 bases are shared with TRBD1. Trimming removed 5 bases from V and 4 bases from J; junction bases left unmatched: 2. This CDR3 has 12 residues. CDR1 and CDR2 from the germline V gene are GTSNPN and SVGIG (reference sequence). The CDR3 DNA reads TGTGCCTGGGCACAGGGGAATCAGCCCCAGCATTTT. It encodes CAWAQGNQPQHF.

The genes are TRBV2 and TRBJ1-3; D remains unclear. The CDR3 consists of 15 residues. Trimming took off 2 bases at V and 1 base at J, with 9 bases between the two ends. The V gene's germline CDR1 is SNHLY and CDR2 FYNNEI. CDR3 sequence reads: CASSERRKSGNTIYF. The CDR3, as DNA: TGTGCCAGCAGTGAACGGAGGAAATCTGGAAACACCATATATTTT.

J is TRBJ1-5 and V is TRBV29-1; 8 positions match TRBD1. CDR1 is SQVTM and CDR2 is ANQGSEA in the germline V gene. The V and J ends lost 3 bases and 5 bases, in that order; junction bases with no gene match: 9. The CDR3 covers 15 residues. CDR3 sequence: CSVETQDRDHQPQHF. The CDR3 DNA reads as TGCAGCGTTGAGACCCAGGACAGGGACCATCAGCCCCAGCATTTT.

The rearrangement joins TRBV30 to TRBJ1-5; TRBD1 agrees at 11 bases. CDR1 is GTSNPN and CDR2 is SVGIG in the germline V gene (reference sequence). Trimming at V came to 2 bases and at J to 8 bases, leaving 11 bases not matched to a gene. The CDR3 loop spans 16 amino acids. CDR3 sequence: CAWSYTWTGGSEPQHF. The DNA for the CDR3 is TGTGCCTGGAGTTATACGTGGACAGGGGGCTCGGAGCCCCAGCATTTT.

CDR3 region: CASSNRDLNQETQYF. The CDR3 DNA reads as TGTGCCAGTAGTAACCGGGACTTGAACCAAGAGACCCAGTACTTC. The rearrangement uses TRBV19 and TRBJ2-5; TRBD2 might be the D (6 bases). Germline V lookup: CDR1 LNHDA, CDR2 SQIVND (reference sequence). The CDR3 is made up of 15 amino acids. V dropped 4 bases and J dropped 0 bases, with 12 bases sitting between them.

This sequence joins TRBV5-4 and TRBJ2-5; 11 bases match TRBD2. From germline, CDR1 is SGHNT and CDR2 YYREEE (reference sequence). This CDR3 has 16 residues. Trimming took 0 bases from V and 2 from J; bases not matched to a gene: 3. Here the CDR3 DNA reads TGTGCCAGCAGCTTGGCCACTAGCGGGAGACAAGAGACCCAGTACTTC. It specifies CASSLATSGRQETQYF.

This CDR3 reads CASSFASGRMETQYF. DNA of the CDR3: TGTGCCAGCAGCTTCGCTAGCGGGAGGATGGAGACCCAGTACTTC. The chain couples TRBV7-9 to TRBJ2-5, with 11 bases identical to TRBD2. V lost 3 bases and J lost 5; bases outside the gene matches: 5. This CDR3 contains 15 residues. CDR1 and CDR2 (germline): SEHNR, FQNEAQ (reference sequence). Full variable domain (missing parts from reference TRBV7-9 and TRBJ2-5): DTGVSQNPRHKITKRGQNVTFRCDPISEHNRLYWYRQTLGQGPEFLTYFQNEAQLEKSRLLSDRFSAERPKGSFSTLEIQRTEQGDSAMYLCASSFASGRMETQYFGPGTRLLVL.

This rearrangement joins TRBV15 to TRBJ2-3, with 16 bases matching TRBD2. This CDR3 region has 18 residues. Germline-derived CDR1 and CDR2 are LNHNV and YYDKDF (reference sequence). The trim removed 1 base at V and 7 bases at J, leaving 8 bases unmatched. CDR3 in amino acids: CATSRGLGTSGRAYTQYF. For the CDR3, the DNA is TGTGCCACCAGCAGAGGCCTAGGGACTAGCGGGAGGGCTTATACGCAGTATTTT.